These T cell receptor beta chains were read from a single sample in a study of blood T cell repertoires in COVID-19. Clones were read by immunoSEQ multiplex PCR, and TCRdb kept only the in-frame ones, dropping some. The data contain around 400,000 clones, 70% to 90% of them seen just once; the ten biggest clones take up approximately 1.5%. The sequenced material came from PBMCs or T cells enriched from blood (not recorded which). The receptor source for this set is a woman between 18 and 29 years old who had been exposed to COVID-19. The CDR3 runs from the conserved cysteine through the conserved F or W.

>TRBJ1-1|TRBV11-2
CASETGSLGTEAFF
>TRBJ2-2|TRBV5-6
CASSLDRGDTGELFF
>TRBJ1-3|TRBV29-1
CSVEGSETGNTIYF
>TRBJ1-5|TRBV7-2
CASSFRGGLLLGNQPQHF
>TRBJ1-4|TRBV6-5
CASSYRGTGGSEKLFF
>TRBJ2-7|TRBV27
CASSLLEGEQYF
>TRBJ2-3|TRBV6-2/TRBV6-3
CASGRLGPDTQYF
>TRBJ2-3|TRBV27
CASSKGLADSTDTQYF
>TRBJ1-5|TRBV10-3
CAISESGFQPQHF
>TRBJ1-5|TRBV6-5
CASSSPRSNQPQHF
>TRBJ2-7|TRBV23-1
CASSLLPKIGRDYAYEQYF
>TRBJ1-2|TRBV6-1
CASSEQGAAPFYGYTF
>TRBJ2-7|TRBV5-4
CASSLVGGSYEQYF
>TRBJ2-7|TRBV27
CASSQGASYEQYF
>TRBJ2-2|TRBV27
CASSAYQGSRELFF
>TRBJ2-7|TRBV9
CASSVAPTGTSGGGSFHEQYF
>TRBJ1-2|TRBV2
CANADRGTGYTF
>TRBJ1-4|TRBV4-1
CASKLQGFNEKLFF
>TRBJ2-1|TRBV11-2
CASSLWDSNEQFF
>TRBJ1-6|TRBV28
CASSLLGGARGEGSPLHF
>TRBJ1-1|TRBV29-1
CSAQGATGGAFF
>TRBJ2-2|TRBV5-1
CASSFGQGNTGELFF
>TRBJ1-2|TRBV10-1
CASSETGVYGYTF
>TRBJ1-3|TRBV9
CASSRTAYSGNTIYF
>TRBJ2-7|TRBV5-6
CASSLVASGYLEQYF
>TRBJ2-7|TRBV5-5
CASSLAGLAHEQYF